This is a list of T cell receptor beta chains from one sample in a study of shared clonotypes between healthy human individuals. Clones were sequenced by immunoSEQ multiplex PCR, and TCRdb holds only the in-frame ones, with some missing. The sample lists roughly 2.1 million clones; about 93% were seen once. The sample consisted of naive CD8+ T cells from PBMCs. Every receptor here comes from a man between 18 and 29 years old in good health. Some clones in this sample may be carry-over from other donors' samples. The CDR3 runs from the conserved cysteine through the conserved F or W. Fields, in order: D gene, clone size, CDR3 length, J gene, V gene, CDR3 protein, CDR3 DNA. A D gene is named only where the DNA matches it firmly. Only some rows state a clone size, as once, few, many or a class for expanded clones.

>TRBD1|.|14|TRBJ2-7|TRBV7-9
CASSSRGQGYEQYF
TGTGCCAGCAGCTCGAGGGGACAGGGCTACGAGCAGTACTTC
>TRBD2|.|15|TRBJ2-1|TRBV28
CAISPRLAGYNEQFF
TGTGCCATTAGCCCCAGGCTAGCGGGATACAATGAGCAGTTCTTC
>.|.|13|TRBJ2-3|TRBV27
CASRQGLTDTQYF
TGTGCCAGCAGGCAAGGACTTACAGATACGCAGTATTTT
>.|.|13|TRBJ1-1|TRBV27
CASSFLENTEAFF
.
>.|.|17|TRBJ2-2|TRBV27
CASSEAGAYLNTGELFF
TGTGCCAGCAGCGAAGCAGGAGCATACTTAAACACCGGGGAGCTGTTTTTT
>.|.|13|TRBJ1-1|TRBV30
CAWSLLKNTEAFF
TGTGCCTGGAGTCTCCTGAAGAACACTGAAGCTTTCTTT
>TRBD2|.|13|TRBJ2-7|TRBV6-5
CASRSGEGYEQYF
TGTGCCAGCAGATCTGGGGAGGGCTACGAGCAGTACTTC
>TRBD2|.|17|TRBJ2-3|TRBV18
CASSPPVLAGTTDTQYF
TGTGCCAGCTCACCACCGGTACTAGCGGGAACCACAGATACGCAGTATTTT
>.|few|15|TRBJ1-1|TRBV27
CASSLADGGYTEAFF
TGTGCCAGCAGTTTAGCCGACGGAGGGTACACTGAAGCTTTCTTT
>.|.|12|TRBJ2-1|TRBV27
CASSGGGNEQFF
TGTGCCAGCAGCGGAGGGGGAAATGAGCAGTTCTTC
>TRBD2|.|14|TRBJ2-5|TRBV30
CAWTREGGAETQYF
TGTGCCTGGACCCGGGAGGGGGGGGCTGAGACCCAGTACTTC
>.|.|15|TRBJ2-1|TRBV9
CASSVGIRSGNEQFF
TGTGCCAGCAGCGTAGGGATCCGCTCGGGGAATGAGCAGTTCTTC
>.|.|14|TRBJ2-7|TRBV6-1
CASTADLRDYEQYF
TGTGCCAGCACGGCGGACCTCCGGGATTACGAGCAGTACTTC
>.|.|17|TRBJ2-5|TRBV7-9
CASSRTGPRLGEETQYF
TGTGCCAGCAGCCGCACCGGGCCCCGACTGGGGGAAGAGACCCAGTACTTC
>TRBD1|.|14|TRBJ2-7|TRBV27
CASRQDRGRNEQYF
TGTGCCAGCAGGCAAGACAGGGGGCGCAACGAGCAGTACTTC
>.|.|12|TRBJ1-1|TRBV6-5
CASSPSRTEAFF
TGTGCCAGCAGTCCCTCCAGGACTGAAGCTTTCTTT
>.|few|13|TRBJ1-2|TRBV2
CARRPTVLDGYTF
TGTGCCAGGAGACCCACAGTCCTGGATGGCTACACCTTC
>TRBD2|.|15|TRBJ2-7|TRBV7-9
CASSFRTSGTYEQYF
TGTGCCAGCAGCTTCCGGACTAGCGGAACCTACGAGCAGTACTTC
>.|.|13|TRBJ2-5|TRBV5-6
CASSLGDGETQYF
TGTGCCAGCAGCTTGGGTGACGGAGAGACCCAGTACTTC
>.|.|14|TRBJ2-3|TRBV11-1
CASSLELVSDTQYF
TGTGCCAGCAGCTTAGAACTAGTTTCAGATACGCAGTATTTT
>.|.|14|TRBJ1-2|TRBV7-9
CASSLLVVGGDYTF
TGTGCCAGCAGCTTACTGGTCGTGGGGGGCGACTACACCTTC
>TRBD2|few|14|TRBJ2-5|TRBV9
CASSVAGGQETQYF
TGTGCCAGCAGCGTAGCGGGAGGGCAAGAGACCCAGTACTTC
>.|.|15|TRBJ2-1|TRBV9
CASSPQPRSYNEQFF
TGTGCCAGCAGCCCACAGCCCCGCTCCTACAATGAGCAGTTCTTC
>TRBD1|few|16|TRBJ1-5|TRBV5-4
CASGTAPPYSNQPQHF
TGTGCCTCCGGGACAGCCCCTCCTTATAGCAATCAGCCCCAGCATTTT
>TRBD2|.|15|TRBJ2-1|TRBV30
CAWMRGLAGYNEQFF
TGTGCCTGGATGAGGGGACTAGCGGGATACAATGAGCAGTTCTTC
>TRBD2|.|16|TRBJ2-2|TRBV7-3
CASSSELAGRTGELFF
TGTGCCAGCAGCTCGGAACTAGCGGGACGAACCGGGGAGCTGTTTTTT
>TRBD2|.|16|TRBJ2-1|TRBV28
CASSLLGGRAGNEQFF
TGTGCCAGCAGTTTATTAGGCGGGAGGGCCGGAAATGAGCAGTTCTTC
>TRBD1|.|13|TRBJ1-3|TRBV6-5
CASRQGAGNTIYF
TGTGCCAGCAGGCAGGGGGCTGGAAACACCATATATTTT
>.|.|16|TRBJ1-2|TRBV6-6
CASSPPRWEANYGYTF
TGTGCCAGCAGCCCCCCTAGGTGGGAAGCTAACTATGGCTACACCTTC
>TRBD2|.|15|TRBJ2-4|TRBV4-3
CASSRLLADKNIQYF
TGCGCCAGCAGCCGCTTACTAGCGGATAAAAACATTCAGTACTTC
>.|.|13|TRBJ2-7|TRBV15
CATSTRGEYEQYF
TGTGCCACCAGCACAAGGGGCGAATACGAGCAGTACTTC